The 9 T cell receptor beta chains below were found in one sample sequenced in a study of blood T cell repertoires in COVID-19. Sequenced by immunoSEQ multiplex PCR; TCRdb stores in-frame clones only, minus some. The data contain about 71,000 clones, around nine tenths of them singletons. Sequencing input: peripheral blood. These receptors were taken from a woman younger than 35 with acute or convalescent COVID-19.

The CDR3 DNA sequence: TGCGCCAGCAGGTCTAGCGGGAGTAATGAGCAGTTCTTC. This gives the protein CASRSSGSNEQFF. The chain employs TRBV5-1 and TRBJ2-1; 10 bases line up with TRBD2. The CDR3 has 13 residues. Germline V gives CDR1 SGHRS, CDR2 YFSETQ. V shed 5 bases and J 7 bases; nucleotides not matched to a gene: 3.

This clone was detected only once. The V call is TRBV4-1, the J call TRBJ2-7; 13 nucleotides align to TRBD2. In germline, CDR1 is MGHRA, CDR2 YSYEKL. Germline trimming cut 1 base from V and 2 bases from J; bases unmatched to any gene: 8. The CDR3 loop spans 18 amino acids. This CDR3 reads CASSQGPGLAGMTYEQYF. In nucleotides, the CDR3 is TGCGCCAGCAGCCAAGGTCCGGGACTAGCGGGAATGACCTACGAGCAGTACTTC.

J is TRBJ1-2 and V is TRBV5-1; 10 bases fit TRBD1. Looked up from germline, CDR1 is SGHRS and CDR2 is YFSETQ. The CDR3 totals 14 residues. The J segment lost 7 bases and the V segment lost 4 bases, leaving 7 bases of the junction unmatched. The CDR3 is CASSPGQGGIGYTF. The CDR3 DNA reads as TGCGCCAGCAGCCCAGGACAGGGGGGGATTGGCTACACCTTC.

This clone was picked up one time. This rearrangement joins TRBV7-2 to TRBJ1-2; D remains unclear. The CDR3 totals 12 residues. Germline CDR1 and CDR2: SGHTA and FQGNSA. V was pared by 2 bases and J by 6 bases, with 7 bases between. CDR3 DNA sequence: TGTGCCAGCAGCTTATCCGGGGATGGCTACACCTTC. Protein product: CASSLSGDGYTF.

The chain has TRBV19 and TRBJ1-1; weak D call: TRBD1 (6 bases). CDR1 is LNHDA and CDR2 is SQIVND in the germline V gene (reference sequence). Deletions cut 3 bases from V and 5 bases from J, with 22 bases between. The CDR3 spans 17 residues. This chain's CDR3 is CASSIVPKQGRRTEAFF. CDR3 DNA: TGTGCCAGTAGTATTGTACCCAAACAGGGAAGGAGGACTGAAGCTTTCTTT.

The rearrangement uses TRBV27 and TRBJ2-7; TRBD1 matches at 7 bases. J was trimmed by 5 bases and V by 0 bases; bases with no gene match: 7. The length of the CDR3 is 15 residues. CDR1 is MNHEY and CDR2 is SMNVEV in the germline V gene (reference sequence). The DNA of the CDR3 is TGTGCCAGCAGTTTATCCCCAGGGGGTCGGGACGAGCAGTACTTC. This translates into CASSLSPGGRDEQYF.

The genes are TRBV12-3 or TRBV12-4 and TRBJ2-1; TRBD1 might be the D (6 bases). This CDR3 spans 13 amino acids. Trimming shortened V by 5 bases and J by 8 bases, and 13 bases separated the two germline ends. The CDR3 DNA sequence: TGTGCCAGCAGTCGGGACATAGACTATGAGCAGTTCTTC. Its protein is CASSRDIDYEQFF.

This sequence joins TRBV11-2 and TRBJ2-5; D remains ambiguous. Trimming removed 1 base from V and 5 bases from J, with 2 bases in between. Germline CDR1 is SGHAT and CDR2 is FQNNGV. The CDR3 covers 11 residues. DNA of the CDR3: TGTGCCAGCAGCTTAGCGGAGACCCAGTACTTC. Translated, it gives CASSLAETQYF. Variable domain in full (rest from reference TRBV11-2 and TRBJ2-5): EAGVAQSPRYKIIEKRQSVAFWCNPISGHATLYWYQQILGQGPKLLIQFQNNGVVDDSQLPKDRFSAERLKGVDSTLKIQPAKLEDSAVYLCASSLAETQYFGPGTRLLVL.

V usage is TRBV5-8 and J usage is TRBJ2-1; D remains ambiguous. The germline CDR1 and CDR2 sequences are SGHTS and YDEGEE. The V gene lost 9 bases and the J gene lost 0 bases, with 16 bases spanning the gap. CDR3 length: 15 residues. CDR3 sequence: CATLQSPSSYNEQFF. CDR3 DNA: TGTGCCACCTTACAGAGCCCCAGCTCCTACAATGAGCAGTTCTTC.